This TCR beta chain was sequenced for a study of cytomegalovirus exposure and HLA in healthy donors. Broader study findings: In a later analysis, V- and J-gene trimming of beta chains associated with a DCLRE1C missense variant, replicated independently. The study carried out a later analysis of TCR beta sequences. It associated approximately 15,000 of them with specific HLA alleles at a false discovery rate of 0.05. There were reportedly fewer N-insertions in an Asian-associated ancestry cluster than the approximately 670-donor mean, in a later analysis.

This CDR3 has 15 amino acids. Per germline, CDR1 MNHEY and CDR2 SMNVEV (reference sequence). Trimming shortened V by 0 bases and J by 1 base, and 8 bases separated the two germline ends. PCR involved 60 Vbeta and 13 Jbeta primers. TCRdb keeps only in-frame clones here, not all; method: immunoSEQ multiplex PCR. The sample gives some 120,000 clones, over 70% of which show up once; roughly 10% is in the top ten. Healthy donors of bone marrow made up the group. About this clone itself: Its antigen is not known.

This sequence originates from a woman aged 45-65 years in good health and CMV-seropositive. The source material was PBMCs. The gene calls are TRBV27 and TRBJ2-3, with no clear D. The CDR3 coding sequence is TGTGCCAGCAGTTTATCGGGTGCGGGCACAGATACGCAGTATTTT. Amino acid sequence: CASSLSGAGTDTQYF.